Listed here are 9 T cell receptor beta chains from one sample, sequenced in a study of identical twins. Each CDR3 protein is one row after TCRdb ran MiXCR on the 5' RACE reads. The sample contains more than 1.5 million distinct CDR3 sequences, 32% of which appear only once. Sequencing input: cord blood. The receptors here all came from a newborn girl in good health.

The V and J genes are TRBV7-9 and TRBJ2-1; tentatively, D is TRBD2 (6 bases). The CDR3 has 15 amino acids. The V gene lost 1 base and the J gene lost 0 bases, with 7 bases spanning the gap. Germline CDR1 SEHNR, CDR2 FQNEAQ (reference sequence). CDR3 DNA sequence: TGTGCCAGCAGCTTAGTAGCGGTCTCCTACAATGAGCAGTTCTTC. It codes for CASSLVAVSYNEQFF.

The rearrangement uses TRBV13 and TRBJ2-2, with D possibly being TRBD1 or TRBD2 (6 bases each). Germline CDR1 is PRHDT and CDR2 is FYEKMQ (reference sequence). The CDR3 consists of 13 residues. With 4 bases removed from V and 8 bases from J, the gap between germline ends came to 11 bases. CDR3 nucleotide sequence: TGTGCCAGCAGCTACGGGGGCCTTGGGGAGCTGTTTTTT. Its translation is CASSYGGLGELFF.

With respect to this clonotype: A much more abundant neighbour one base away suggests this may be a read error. CDR3: CASSTTTDLAGGPYNEQYF. CDR3 in DNA: TGTGCCAGCAGTACCACGACAGACTTAGCGGGAGGGCCTTACAATGAGCAGTACTTC. J is TRBJ2-1 and V is TRBV28; 11 nucleotides align to TRBD2. The J call may be faulty, since TRBJ2-7 better matches the DNA end. Germline CDR1 MDHEN, CDR2 SYDVKM. CDR3 size: 19 residues.

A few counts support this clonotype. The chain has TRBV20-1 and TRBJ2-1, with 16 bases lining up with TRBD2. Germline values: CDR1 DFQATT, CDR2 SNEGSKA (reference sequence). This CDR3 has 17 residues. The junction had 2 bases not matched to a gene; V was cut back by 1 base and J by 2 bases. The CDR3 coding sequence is TGCAGTGCTAGAGTGGGGACTAGCGGGAGGGCCTACAATGAGCAGTTCTTC. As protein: CSARVGTSGRAYNEQFF.

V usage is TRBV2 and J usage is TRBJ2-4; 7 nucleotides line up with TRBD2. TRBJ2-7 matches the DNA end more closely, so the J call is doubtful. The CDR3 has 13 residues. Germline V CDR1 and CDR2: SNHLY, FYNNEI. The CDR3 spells CASETGGAYEQYF. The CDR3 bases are TGTGCCAGCGAGACTGGGGGGGCCTACGAGCAGTACTTC.

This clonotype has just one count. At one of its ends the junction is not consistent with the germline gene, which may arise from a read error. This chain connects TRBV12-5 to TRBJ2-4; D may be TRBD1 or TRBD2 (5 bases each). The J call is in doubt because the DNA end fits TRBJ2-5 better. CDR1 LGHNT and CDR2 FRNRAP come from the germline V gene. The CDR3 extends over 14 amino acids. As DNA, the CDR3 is TGTGATAGTGGTCCCGGGACGGAACAAGAGACCCAGTACTTC. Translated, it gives CDSGPGTEQETQYF.

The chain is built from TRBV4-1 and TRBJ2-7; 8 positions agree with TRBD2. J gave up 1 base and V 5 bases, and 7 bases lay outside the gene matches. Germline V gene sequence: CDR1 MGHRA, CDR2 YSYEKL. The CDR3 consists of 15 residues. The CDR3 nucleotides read TGCGCCAGCAGCGGCCCCGGGACTAGGTCCTACGAGCAGTACTTC. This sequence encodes CASSGPGTRSYEQYF.

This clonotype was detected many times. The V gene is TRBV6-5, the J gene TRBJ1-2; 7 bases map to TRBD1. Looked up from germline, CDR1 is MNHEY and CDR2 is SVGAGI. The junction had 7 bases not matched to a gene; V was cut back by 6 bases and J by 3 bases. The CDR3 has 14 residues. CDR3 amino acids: CASSPPGGYYGYTF. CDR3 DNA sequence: TGTGCCAGCAGCCCTCCAGGGGGTTACTATGGCTACACCTTC.

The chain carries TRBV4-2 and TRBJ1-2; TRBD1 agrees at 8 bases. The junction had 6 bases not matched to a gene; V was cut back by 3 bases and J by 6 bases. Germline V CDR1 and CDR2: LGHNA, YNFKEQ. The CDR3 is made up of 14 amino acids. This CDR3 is CASSHLTGVNGYTF. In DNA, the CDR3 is TGTGCCAGCAGCCACTTGACAGGGGTCAATGGCTACACCTTC.